This entry lists 8 T cell receptor beta chains sequenced from one sample in a study of spatial heterogeneity in lung cancer. TCRdb itself ran the 5' RACE reads through MiXCR, one entry per CDR3 protein. The sample carries approximately 52,000 distinct CDR3 sequences, roughly 7% recorded once. The time point was: sample taken at primary tumor resection. In each case, whole RNA from tumor, nontumor lung or frozen PBMC was sequenced unsorted. The sequencing here drew on PBMCs, taken at surgery. The source is a female donor with early-stage non-small cell lung cancer.

This clonotype showed up many times. V gene TRBV4-2 combines with J gene TRBJ2-5; perhaps TRBD2 as D (7 bases). The CDR3 runs to 17 residues. In germline, CDR1 is LGHNA, CDR2 YNFKEQ. Trimming removed 1 base from V and 5 bases from J, with 20 bases in between. The CDR3 sequence: CASSQGPLGGAGETQYF. The DNA of the CDR3 is TGTGCCAGCAGCCAAGGACCCCTTGGGGGGGCAGGGGAGACCCAGTACTTC.

This clonotype occurred many times. V is TRBV10-3 and J is TRBJ2-7, with 10 bases aligning to TRBD1. Germline V gene lookup returns CDR1 ENHRY and CDR2 SYGVKD. Unmatched junction bases numbered 10, after V lost 8 bases and J lost 6 bases. The CDR3 runs to 14 residues. The CDR3 DNA reads TGTGCCATCGGGGCCGGGACAGGGGTGAGCGAGCAGTACTTC. Residues: CAIGAGTGVSEQYF.

The sample holds a few counts of this clonotype. The chain combines TRBV12-3 or TRBV12-4 with TRBJ2-7, with D possibly matching TRBD2 (5 bases). Deletions cut 6 bases from V and 4 bases from J, with 13 bases between. This CDR3 spans 13 amino acids. This chain's CDR3 is CASSVGLRYEQYF. The CDR3 DNA sequence: TGTGCCAGCAGCGTCGGACTGCGTTACGAGCAGTACTTC.

This chain's CDR3 is CASSDRTYTDTQYF. The CDR3 DNA is TGTGCCAGCAGCGACAGGACGTACACAGATACGCAGTATTTT. The J gene is TRBJ2-3, the V gene TRBV9; tentative D call: TRBD1 (5 bases). Germline values: CDR1 SGDLS, CDR2 YYNGEE. The CDR3 is 14 amino acids. V shed 3 bases and J shed 2 bases, with 10 bases lying between them. The full variable domain, rest sourced from reference TRBV9 and TRBJ2-3, is DSGVTQTPKHLITATGQRVTLRCSPRSGDLSVYWYQQSLDQGLQFLIQYYNGEERAKGNILERFSAQQFPDLHSELNLSSLELGDSALYFCASSDRTYTDTQYFGPGTRLTVL.

There are many counts of this clonotype. The chain has TRBV15 and TRBJ1-1; D may be TRBD1 (5 bases). Germline-derived CDR1 and CDR2 are LNHNV and YYDKDF (reference sequence). V was shortened by 0 bases and J by 4 bases, with 12 bases between the two germline ends. The CDR3 has 15 amino acids. The CDR3 reads CATSREWQGGTEAFF. CDR3 bases: TGTGCCACCAGCAGAGAATGGCAGGGTGGCACTGAAGCTTTCTTT.

This clonotype was counted many times. V and J are TRBV5-5 and TRBJ1-5, with D unresolved. Germline V gene data show CDR1 as SGHKS and CDR2 as YYEKEE (reference sequence). The CDR3 has 12 amino acids. V lost 3 bases and J 4 bases, leaving 5 bases between the germline ends. As DNA, the CDR3 is TGTGCCAGCAGCTCGCCTAATCAGCCCCAGCATTTT. Encoded protein: CASSSPNQPQHF.

This clonotype was recorded many times. V and J are TRBV28 and TRBJ2-6, with D possibly TRBD2 on 6 matching bases. Germline loops: CDR1 MDHEN, CDR2 SYDVKM. The V end was cut by 8 bases, the J end by 0 bases, with 23 bases between. The CDR3 has 19 amino acids. CDR3 amino acids: CASRVFPWRGPSGANVLTF. The CDR3, as DNA: TGTGCCAGCCGAGTCTTCCCCTGGCGGGGCCCCTCTGGGGCCAACGTCCTGACTTTC.

Only a few counts were recorded for this clonotype. The chain joins TRBV20-1 to TRBJ1-1; 8 bases align to TRBD1. CDR3 length equals 14 residues. CDR1 is DFQATT, CDR2 SNEGSKA, per germline (reference sequence). The junction had 6 bases not matched to a gene; V was cut back by 6 bases and J by 0 bases. CDR3 region: CSARRQGLNTEAFF. The CDR3 nucleotides are TGCAGTGCGCGGAGACAGGGGCTGAACACTGAAGCTTTCTTT.